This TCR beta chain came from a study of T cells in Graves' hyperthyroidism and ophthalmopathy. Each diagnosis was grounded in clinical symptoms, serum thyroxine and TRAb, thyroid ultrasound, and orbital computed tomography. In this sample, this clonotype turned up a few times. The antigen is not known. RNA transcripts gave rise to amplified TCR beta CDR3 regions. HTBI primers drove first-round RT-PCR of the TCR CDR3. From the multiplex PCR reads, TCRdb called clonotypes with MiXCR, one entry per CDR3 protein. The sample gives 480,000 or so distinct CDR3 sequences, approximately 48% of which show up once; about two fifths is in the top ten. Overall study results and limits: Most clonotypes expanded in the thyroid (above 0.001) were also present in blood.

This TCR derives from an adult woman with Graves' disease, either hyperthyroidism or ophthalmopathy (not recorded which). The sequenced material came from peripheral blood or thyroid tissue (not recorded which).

The CDR3 protein is CAAGGPTMNTEAFF. As DNA, the CDR3 is TGTGCCGCGGGGGGACCGACAATGAACACTGAAGCTTTCTTT. The chain uses TRBV6-2 or TRBV6-3 and TRBJ1-1; D possibly corresponds to TRBD1 (5 bases). Trimming took off 11 bases at V and 0 bases at J, with 16 bases between the two ends. The germline CDR1 and CDR2 sequences are MNHEY and SVGEGT. The CDR3 is 14 residues long.